This is a list of T cell receptor beta chains from one sample in a study of T cell responses to AZD1222 COVID-19 vaccine. The method was immunoSEQ multiplex PCR; TCRdb's version includes in-frame clones alone and lacks a portion of them. The sample shows about 120,000 clones, roughly 87% of them seen only once. Sequences were derived from peripheral blood, sampled on day 0 of AZD1222 vaccination. These receptors all stem from an adult in good health. Both conserved end residues are trimmed from each CDR3.

j_call: TRBJ2-3
v_call: TRBV7-2
cdr3_aa: ASSLLAGGPLSTDTQY

j_call: TRBJ2-3
v_call: TRBV28
cdr3_aa: ASSTTGQEPPRTDTQY

j_call: TRBJ1-2
v_call: TRBV7-6
cdr3_aa: ASSHDRGTGALEGYT

j_call: TRBJ2-3
v_call: TRBV18
cdr3_aa: ASSTGQGPDTQY

j_call: TRBJ1-5
v_call: TRBV7-6
cdr3_aa: ASSSRGFNQPQH

j_call: TRBJ2-2
v_call: TRBV5-1
cdr3_aa: ASSFFSGELF

j_call: TRBJ2-7
v_call: TRBV7-2
cdr3_aa: ASSLLAGFRYEQY

j_call: TRBJ2-6
v_call: TRBV24-1
cdr3_aa: ATSDRSGANVLT

j_call: TRBJ2-7
v_call: TRBV7-3
cdr3_aa: ASSPGGPLSYEQY

j_call: TRBJ1-3
v_call: TRBV7-3
cdr3_aa: ASSADARSGNTIY

j_call: TRBJ1-5
v_call: TRBV19
cdr3_aa: ASSIVPGANQPQH

j_call: TRBJ2-1
v_call: TRBV27
cdr3_aa: ASRAGTSSYNEQF

j_call: TRBJ1-5
v_call: TRBV29-1
cdr3_aa: SAEAGSGQPQH

j_call: TRBJ1-3
v_call: TRBV19
cdr3_aa: ASKTVQNGNTIY

j_call: TRBJ2-7
v_call: TRBV10-3
cdr3_aa: AISDSYEQY

j_call: TRBJ1-2
v_call: TRBV27
cdr3_aa: ASSLQGNYGYT

j_call: TRBJ2-1
v_call: TRBV28
cdr3_aa: ASSLVASNDEQF

j_call: TRBJ1-4
v_call: TRBV5-6
cdr3_aa: ASSLGRRGELF

j_call: TRBJ1-6
v_call: TRBV10-3
cdr3_aa: AISRQGGGNSPLH

j_call: TRBJ2-1
v_call: TRBV29-1
cdr3_aa: SVPSGRGSSYNEQF

j_call: TRBJ1-1
v_call: TRBV14
cdr3_aa: ASSQQGGVTEAF

j_call: TRBJ1-2
v_call: TRBV7-2
cdr3_aa: ASSSEGTVYGYT

j_call: TRBJ2-7
v_call: TRBV4-1
cdr3_aa: ASSHQDITYEQY

j_call: TRBJ2-5
v_call: TRBV5-5
cdr3_aa: ASSFGIAQGETQY

j_call: TRBJ1-1
v_call: TRBV5-1
cdr3_aa: ASSWGDGTEAF

j_call: TRBJ1-1
v_call: TRBV19
cdr3_aa: ASSFPGWGEPSYSEAF

j_call: TRBJ1-3
v_call: TRBV7-9
cdr3_aa: ASSFGTDFSGNTIY

j_call: TRBJ2-7
v_call: TRBV7-9
cdr3_aa: ASRSKVGAPHEYEQY

j_call: TRBJ1-5
v_call: TRBV19
cdr3_aa: ASSANRGNQPQH

j_call: TRBJ2-7
v_call: TRBV9
cdr3_aa: ASTPTGGSYEQY

j_call: TRBJ2-2
v_call: TRBV6-1
cdr3_aa: ASSDGQTTGELF

j_call: TRBJ2-1
v_call: TRBV10-2
cdr3_aa: ASRLWSTGDEQF

j_call: TRBJ2-7
v_call: TRBV2
cdr3_aa: ASLGSGRSYEQY

j_call: TRBJ1-5
v_call: TRBV28
cdr3_aa: ASSNTGGQSQPQH

j_call: TRBJ1-2
v_call: TRBV4-1
cdr3_aa: ASSQDDSNYYGYT

j_call: TRBJ2-7
v_call: TRBV7-2
cdr3_aa: ASSYTPGAGDEQY

j_call: TRBJ2-1
v_call: TRBV11-3
cdr3_aa: ASSSGRSSYNEQF

j_call: TRBJ1-3
v_call: TRBV9
cdr3_aa: ASSEQRVGNTIY

j_call: TRBJ1-2
v_call: TRBV27
cdr3_aa: ASSRTPPRDSHYGYT

j_call: TRBJ1-5
v_call: TRBV6-1
cdr3_aa: ASSELNRGRDQPQH

j_call: TRBJ2-7
v_call: TRBV7-2
cdr3_aa: ASSLGGALSNEQY

j_call: TRBJ2-7
v_call: TRBV7-6
cdr3_aa: ASSSYDVRSGDGYEQY